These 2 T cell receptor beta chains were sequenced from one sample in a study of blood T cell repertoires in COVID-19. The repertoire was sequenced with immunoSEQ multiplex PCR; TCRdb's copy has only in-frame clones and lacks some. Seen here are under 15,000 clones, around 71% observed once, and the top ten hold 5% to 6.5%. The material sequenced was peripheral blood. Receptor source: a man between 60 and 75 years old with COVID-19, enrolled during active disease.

In DNA form, the CDR3 reads TGTGCCAGCAGCCTACAGGGATACACAGATACGCAGTATTTT. As protein: CASSLQGYTDTQYF. This sequence joins TRBV3-1 (or the pseudogene TRBV3-2) and TRBJ2-3; possibly TRBD1 for D (6 bases). The CDR3 sequence is 14 residues long. Germline CDR1 and CDR2: LGHDT and YNNKEL (reference sequence). The ends were cut back, 4 bases at V and 2 bases at J, with 10 bases in the middle.

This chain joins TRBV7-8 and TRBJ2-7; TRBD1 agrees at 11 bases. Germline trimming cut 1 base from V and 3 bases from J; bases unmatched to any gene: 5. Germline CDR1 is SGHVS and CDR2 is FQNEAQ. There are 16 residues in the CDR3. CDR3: CASSLDGQGAFYEQYF. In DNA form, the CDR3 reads TGTGCCAGCAGCTTAGACGGACAGGGGGCTTTCTACGAGCAGTACTTC.